This T cell receptor beta chain was recorded in a study of beta chain features in type 1 diabetes. The V end was cut by 1 base, the J end by 0 bases, with 8 bases between. This CDR3 spans 15 amino acids. Germline V gives CDR1 MNHNS, CDR2 SASEGT. Study results and caveats: For type 1 diabetes patients, VDJ junctions showed fewer insertions and more deletions. Among patients with Type 1 diabetes, TCRB CDR3s were moderately but significantly shorter in every one of the four CD4+ subsets.

The authors reverse transcribed all of the isolated RNA, so sequencing captured expressed TCRB transcripts. Measured with immunoSEQ multiplex PCR; TCRdb has only the in-frame clones, and not every one. The sample holds a few hundred thousand clones; 9.6% are singletons and the top ten take roughly 0.6%. For this clone: Its target is not known.

The gene calls are TRBV6-1 and TRBJ2-3; D unresolved. This clonotype was obtained from a young man with type 1 diabetes. The sample taken for sequencing was central memory CD4+ T cells from blood. The CDR3 region has the DNA TGTGCCAGCAGTGAAGGTCCGACTAGCACAGATACGCAGTATTTT. Translated: CASSEGPTSTDTQYF.